This T cell receptor (beta chain) comes out of a study of a mutant IDH1 vaccine in newly diagnosed glioma. Study summary: Patients came in for eight vaccinations, in weeks 1, 3, 5, 7, 11, 15, 19 and 23. Radiotherapy alone preceded vaccination by 4-6 weeks; alternatively, vaccination started with temozolomide cycles. Sex distribution of treated patients was approximately 60% male and around 38% female; mean age was 40.4 years.

Generated by immunoSEQ multiplex PCR, the TCRdb table keeps only in-frame clones and is missing some. The data show tens of thousands of clones, more than 80% seen once. Sample time point: week 23, last vaccination. All doses held 300 ug of mutant IDH1 20-mer peptide, with topical imiquimod. Donor diagnoses consisted of new WHO grade 3 or 4 IDH1-mutant, ATRX-lost astrocytomas. Trimming removed 5 bases at V and 7 bases at J, with 11 bases between. CDR3 length: 12 residues. The germline CDR1 and CDR2 sequences are MNHEY and SVGAGI. A word on this clone: Its antigen is still unknown.

Source: PBMCs, taken from a glioma patient whose treatment included an IDH1 peptide vaccine. The TCR comes from a woman aged 50 to 60 with glioma. The genes are TRBV6-5 and TRBJ1-1, with D possibly TRBD1 on 6 matching bases. In DNA form, the CDR3 reads TGTGCCAGCAGTACAGGGTCTGGTGAAGCTTTCTTT. Protein: CASSTGSGEAFF.